A selection of T cell receptor beta chains follows, all from one sample in a study of cytomegalovirus exposure and HLA in healthy donors. Profiled with immunoSEQ multiplex PCR; TCRdb holds only in-frame clones, not every one. The table has 120,000 to 150,000 clones, almost 85% seen once. Material for sequencing was PBMCs. These receptor sequences come from a woman in her 30s in good health and CMV-seronegative. Each CDR3 is given with its conserved first and last residue. The D gene is left open where the match is weak. Where a row states a size, it is once, few, many or the class of an expanded clone; other rows omit it.

TRBJ2-7 - TRBV28 - CASSLSGVGSYEQYF TGTGCCAGCAGTTTGTCCGGGGTTGGCTCCTACGAGCAGTACTTC
TRBJ2-7 - TRBV20-1 - CSARAGQRCHF TGCAGTGCTAGGGCGGGACAGCGTTGTCACTTC
TRBJ2-3 - TRBV2 - CASSNKDTQYF TGTGCCAGCAGTAACAAGGATACGCAGTATTTT
TRBJ1-2 TRBD1 TRBV6-1 - CASSVYQGALFGYTF TGTGCCAGCAGTGTCTATCAGGGGGCGCTTTTTGGCTACACCTTC
TRBJ2-2 TRBD2 TRBV15 - CATSNPGLANTGELFF TGTGCCACCAGCAATCCGGGACTAGCGAATACCGGGGAGCTGTTTTTT
TRBJ1-2 TRBD1 TRBV6-5 - CASSYTSPRQGYGYTF TGTGCCAGCAGTTACACCTCCCCGAGACAGGGCTATGGCTACACCTTC
TRBJ2-7 TRBD1 TRBV19 few CASSRVIGTGSYEQYF TGTGCCAGTAGCCGGGTCATAGGGACAGGCTCCTACGAGCAGTACTTC
TRBJ2-7 TRBD1 TRBV11-2 - CASTPGRGGTGREQYF TGTGCCAGCACCCCCGGGCGAGGTGGGACAGGGCGGGAGCAGTACTTC
TRBJ2-1 - TRBV28 - CASSAGAVWNEQFF TGTGCCAGCAGTGCGGGGGCGGTATGGAATGAGCAGTTCTTC
TRBJ2-2 - TRBV7-3 - CASSPPGGNTGELFF TGTGCCAGCAGCCCCCCGGGTGGCAACACCGGGGAGCTGTTTTTT
TRBJ2-5 TRBD1 TRBV5-4 few CASSPRTGKETQYF TGTGCCAGCAGCCCCCGGACAGGAAAAGAGACCCAGTACTTC
TRBJ1-2 TRBD1 TRBV30 - CACRQGRVGGYTF TGTGCCTGCCGACAGGGGAGGGTAGGGGGCTACACCTTC